This T cell receptor beta chain came from a study of blood T cell repertoires in COVID-19 (TCRdb year 2020). Regarding the research as a whole: The collaborator samples originated in the United States, Italy and Spain and spanned the acute and convalescent phases of COVID-19. The prospective study material was composed of cDNA or gDNA derived from T cells, B-cell-depleted T cells, or PBMCs. Deeply sampled blood TCRbeta repertoires from subjects exposed to, actively infected with, or recovered from COVID-19 were included in the dataset. The repertoires were made available in a free public database intended to serve as a resource for research on the immune response to SARS-CoV-2. The samples were drawn from the first 160 participants of the ongoing ImmuneRACE study and from some 1,300 subjects provided by 6 global collaborators. Nearly every sample came with metadata listing a de-identified subject ID, COVID-19 status, age in years and sex. Where available, HLA class I and class II types were taken from metadata supplied by the sample provider and were not determined by assay-based typing. The study at large found these results: Clinical and demographic metadata were provided uncurated, with the amount varying by source and participant.

From the cysteine through the phenylalanine, the CDR3 covers 13 amino acids. Only CDR3 DNA is held: 39 bases, read in frame from base 1. V and J are trimmed by 2 bases and 7 bases, and the gene matches miss 2 bases of the junction. CDR1 and CDR2, looked up from the germline V gene, are MGHDK and SYGVNS. Collaborating institutions collected whole blood in K2EDTA tubes following their own protocols. For TCRbeta analysis, collaborators shipped samples as frozen whole blood, isolated PBMCs, or DNA extracted from either of those sample types. As to this clone: This receptor's antigen is unknown. No much larger clone is present one base from it, and per-base qualities are unavailable.

The immunoSEQ Assay, a bias-controlled multiplex PCR, was used to amplify TCRbeta CDR3 regions from genomic DNA. The paper's processing steps were these. The number of nucleated cells in each sample was estimated from the amplification of reference gene primers within the assay. To quantify the absolute abundance of each unique TCRbeta CDR3 rearrangement, sequence reads were collapsed and filtered. For each sample, productive Simpson clonality was calculated as the square root of Simpson's diversity index over productive rearrangements. TCRdb holds this immuneACCESS table with in-frame rearrangements only. Some clones are missing; in checked studies, unresolved V genes explain under half, and the rest has no known cause. That table supplies the V and J calls and clone size; D and trimming were determined from the DNA. A total of some 210,000 clones appear in this sample, more than 70% of them only once. The top ten hold approximately 2.9% of the sample.

Sequencing was carried out using peripheral blood. The chain uses TRBV25-1 and TRBJ1-2, with 9 bases matching TRBD1. The sequence derives from a man aged 45-65 years with active or convalescent COVID-19. The CDR3 protein: CASSETGGSGYTF. The DNA sequence is TGTGCCAGCAGTGAAACAGGGGGCTCTGGCTACACCTTC.